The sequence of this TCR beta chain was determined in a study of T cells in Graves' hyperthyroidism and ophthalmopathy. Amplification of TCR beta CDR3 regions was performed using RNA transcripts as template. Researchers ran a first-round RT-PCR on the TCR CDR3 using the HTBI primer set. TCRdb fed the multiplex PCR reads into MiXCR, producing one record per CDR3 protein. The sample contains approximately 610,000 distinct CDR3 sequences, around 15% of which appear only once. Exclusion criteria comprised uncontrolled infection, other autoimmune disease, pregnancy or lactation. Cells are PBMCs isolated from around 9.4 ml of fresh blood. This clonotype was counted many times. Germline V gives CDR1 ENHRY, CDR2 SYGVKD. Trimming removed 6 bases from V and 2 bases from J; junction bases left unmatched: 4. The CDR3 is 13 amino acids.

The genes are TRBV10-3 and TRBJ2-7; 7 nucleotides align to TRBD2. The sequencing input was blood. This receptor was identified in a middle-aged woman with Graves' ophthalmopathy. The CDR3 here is CAIRGGTTYEQYF. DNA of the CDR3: TGTGCCATCAGGGGCGGGACTACCTACGAGCAGTACTTC.